This TCR beta chain was profiled in a study of shared clonotypes between healthy human individuals. Study in general: Each donor had three CD4 naive, three CD4 memory, two CD8 naive and one CD8 memory plate. Study conclusions and caveats: Researchers found naive subsets generally carried larger estimated richness than memory subsets.

The CDR3 totals 15 residues. Germline assignment: CDR1 MNHNY and CDR2 SVGAGI (reference sequence). The trim removed 7 bases at V and 3 bases at J, leaving 7 bases unmatched. Profiled with immunoSEQ multiplex PCR; TCRdb holds only in-frame clones, not every one. Of just over 2,000,000 clones listed, 85% to 95% were seen once; the top ten hold approximately 0.13%. About this clone itself: Its antigen is still unknown.

The sample was naive CD4+ T cells sorted from blood. The subset denotes: CD45RA+ positively selected. The chain carries TRBV6-6 and TRBJ1-4, with 8 bases matching TRBD1. This TCR derives from a man aged 18 to 35 in good health. CDR3 DNA sequence: TGTGCCAGCACCCAAGACAGGGGCTCTAATGAAAAACTGTTTTTT. Its protein product is CASTQDRGSNEKLFF.